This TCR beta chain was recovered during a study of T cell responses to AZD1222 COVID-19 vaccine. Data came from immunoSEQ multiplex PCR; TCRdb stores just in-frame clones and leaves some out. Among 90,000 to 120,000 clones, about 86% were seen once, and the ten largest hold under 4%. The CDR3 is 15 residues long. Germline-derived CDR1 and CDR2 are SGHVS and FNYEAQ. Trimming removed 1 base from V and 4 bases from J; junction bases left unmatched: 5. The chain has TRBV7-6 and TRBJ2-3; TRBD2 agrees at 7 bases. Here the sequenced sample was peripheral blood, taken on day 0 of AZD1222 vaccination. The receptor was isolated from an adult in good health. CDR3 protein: CASSLGTRISDTQYF. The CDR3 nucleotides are TGTGCCAGCAGCTTAGGGACTAGAATCTCAGATACGCAGTATTTT.